Sequencing of this T cell receptor (beta chain) was carried out in a study of cytomegalovirus exposure and HLA in healthy donors (dated by TCRdb to 2016 to 2017). About the investigation overall: An earlier analysis of some 550 of the donors reported roughly 270 Gb of sequence data and about 100 million unique TCR beta sequences from about 179 million T cells. Class I and class II HLA loci were covered by the typing at four-digit resolution. Across 300 to 500 genotyped donors of the cohort, an average of approximately 240,000 unique TCR beta nucleotide sequences per donor were sequenced, and roughly a sixth of those sequences were non-productive. The study profiled the T cell repertoires of about 640 subjects by immunosequencing and related them to cytomegalovirus serostatus. The study aimed to test whether signatures of past pathogen exposure could be identified by cataloging public T cell receptors. In the later analysis, no new phenotypic data were used to find candidate immune exposures; instead, reliance was placed on TCR beta sequences and their occurrence across donors. Approximately 310 gigabases of sequencing data and tens of millions of unique TCR sequences were included in an early release covering around 600 HLA-typed donors. Among the approximately 400 genotyped donors, more than 70% belonged to the genetic ancestry cluster associated with self-reported Caucasian donors. Genome-wide SNP genotypes for about 55% of the roughly 670 donors were used in a later genetic analysis, which treated that subset as a discovery cohort. Every repertoire in the discovery cohort had been generated on one and the same sequencing platform. Four to six DR-DQ haplotypes were handled as single units for association and clustering, since linkage in the cohort was strong. Donor age, sex, ethnicity and CMV serostatus were compiled together with the repertoire data. A later analysis re-examined previously published TCR beta repertoires from over 500 donors and added high-resolution HLA genotyping to investigate patterns of TCR occurrence. To predict cytomegalovirus infection status, the study combined high-throughput TCR immunosequencing, statistical association of individual TCRs with disease status, and machine learning. An earlier analysis of roughly 580 of the donors used high-throughput TCR beta sequencing to judge whether each TCR beta V gene segment behaved as functional or pseudogenic. Along with the roughly 710-subject first cohort, a separate validation cohort of over a hundred different subjects was used. The number of typed donors differed by locus: about 629-630 for A, B, C, DRB1 and DQB1; some 540 for DQA1; approximately 600 for DPA1; and 400 to 480 for DPB1.

Findings and caveats that apply to the study as a whole: When HLA alleles, especially DR and DQ, strongly co-occurred, TCR associations were difficult to assign to individual alleles. In a later genetic analysis, fewer N-insertions in productive TCRs were reported among donors in an Asian-associated ancestry cluster than the roughly 700-donor mean. In vitro tests confirmed that a few of the cytomegalovirus-associated TCR beta chains recognize cytomegalovirus antigens. The study gave a list of around 170 TCR beta chains associated with cytomegalovirus. Correlated functional status among segregating V segments might reflect linkage disequilibrium, but an unknown experimental factor could not be ruled out. At a false discovery rate of 0.05, a later analysis linked roughly 17,000 TCR beta sequences to specific HLA alleles. Most TCR sequences were observed very rarely across donors, whereas some public TCRs were present in many individuals. Roughly uniform sequencing depth across donors was assumed in presence/absence analyses, although this assumption may not hold. It was suggested by the authors that the approach could potentially be generalized to other disease states and immunological phenotypes. Around 16 rarely observed V segments, including chromosome 9 orphons, were excluded from the earlier analysis of approximately 500 of the donors because counts were too low. The cohort was sequenced for TCR beta chains only, and without alpha or paired-chain data the features that could be detected were limited. A later analysis found that TCR association rates varied across HLA loci, with DRB1 alleles showing the most associated TCRs and HLA-C alleles the fewest. Cytomegalovirus status was reported to be diagnosed by the classifier with high specificity and sensitivity in both the original and validation cohorts. According to a later analysis, parvovirus B19, influenza, CMV and Epstein-Barr virus appeared linked to several top co-occurrence clusters. In a later analysis, HLA-associated TCR beta chains were found to be more clonally expanded and to have lower generation probabilities than equally common non-associated chains. The only immune exposure information available for the cohort was CMV serostatus. HLA typing was unavailable for some donors at each locus, so association tests used only the typed subset. A group of highly shared sequence variants was considered likely to be a technical artifact of the sequencing pipeline. Broadly in line with IMGT annotations, most TCR beta V segments showed up in productive rearrangements about 87% or about 30% of the time in an earlier analysis of 587 of the donors. Because the 87-base-pair reads could not distinguish some IMGT-functional V segments, including TRBV6-2 and TRBV6-3, those segments were excluded. A further reported finding was that TCR beta sequences accurately predicted the HLA-A and HLA-B alleles for most subjects in the first cohort. In a later genetic analysis, a missense DCLRE1C variant was associated with V-gene and J-gene trimming of TCR beta chains, and the association was replicated in an independent cohort. Most CMV-associated TCR beta chains appeared to be HLA-restricted in a later analysis, and the HLA associations seemed to be driven largely by CMV exposure.

The cohort consisted of 650 to 700 healthy bone marrow donors. At the time of sampling, every cohort member was nominally healthy, though immune exposures that went unrecorded were likely present. The donor tested CMV seropositive and was one of the 289 seropositive cohort members. Each donor provided a peripheral blood sample, and peripheral blood mononuclear cells were used for TCR beta sequencing. The Qiagen DNeasy Blood Extraction Kit was used to extract genomic DNA from the blood cell samples. The germline V gene specifies SNHLY as CDR1 and FYNNEI as CDR2. V was cut back by 7 bases and J by 11 bases, leaving a gap of 14 bases between them. The CDR3, cysteine through phenylalanine, is 11 amino acids long. Solely the CDR3 DNA is kept, with 33 bases framed from the first base. Comment on this clone: Its specific antigen is unknown. Nothing much larger sits one base from this clone, and base qualities are not available.

Library preparation used the immunoSEQ multiplex PCR assay. For the multiplex PCR, a mixture combining 60 forward primers for TCR Vbeta segments and 13 reverse primers for TCR Jbeta segments was used. Amplification of the CDR3 region of rearranged TCR beta genes was performed with a multiplex PCR assay on genomic DNA. Amplified TCR beta libraries were sequenced as 87-base-pair reads on the Illumina HiSeq System. The source study handled its data this way. A later analysis counted some 80 million unique TCR beta chains across the approximately 700 repertoires, and about 10 million of these chains were shared by at least two donors. To remove PCR and sequencing errors, raw reads were error-corrected and collapsed into unique sequences using a nearest-neighbor algorithm that merged closely related sequences. To assign V, D and J gene segments, CDR3 sequences were aligned to IMGT reference sequences. For a sequence to be retained, a match of at least six nucleotides was required to both a V gene segment and a J gene segment. Rearrangements were called productive when the CDR3 lacked stop codons and stayed in frame with V and J; all others were non-productive. Following IMGT convention, CDR3 was defined as the stretch from the second conserved V-encoded cysteine up to the conserved J-encoded phenylalanine. The earlier analysis of about 610 of the donors excluded any sequence lacking an unambiguous match to a single V gene segment. In an earlier analysis of approximately 550 of the donors, V segments were called functional above 56.7% productive rearrangements and were called segregating when the between-donor standard deviation exceeded 5%. A statistical classification framework was developed to diagnose cytomegalovirus status using the catalog of TCR beta chain sequences. A later analysis assigned V and J genes by comparing TCR nucleotide sequences with IMGT/GENE-DB human TR gene sequences. Using the TCRdist pipeline, a later analysis assigned CDR3 sequences along with most-parsimonious VDJ recombination scenarios. In a later analysis, every TCR beta chain was defined by the combination of its CDR3 amino acid sequence and its V-gene family, and reads without a unique V-gene family were dropped. A later analysis removed 500 to 650 highly shared, low-generation-probability nucleotide sequences to deal with suspected cross-contamination and a sequencing artifact. For each public chain, a later analysis derived a clonal expansion index from normalized ranks of inferred template counts within each repertoire. A later analysis computed generation probabilities with a VDJ recombination model fitted to out-of-frame rearrangements, and checked the results against IGoR. In a later analysis, hypergeometric tests were used to score TCR-TCR, TCR-HLA and TCR-CMV co-occurrence, with a repertoire-size bias correction applied to TCR pairs. In a later analysis, false discovery rates were estimated by permuting HLA or CMV assignments 20 times. In a later analysis, co-occurring TCRs were grouped using DBSCAN, and TCRdist sequence similarity was added for clustering within HLA-allele-positive subsets. Co-occurrence clustering excluded repertoires with fewer than 30,000 or more than 120,000 public chains, plus five with anomalous nucleotide sharing. The table comes from immuneACCESS by way of TCRdb, which keeps in-frame sequences with V and J called. Part of the clones is missing from these tables; in studies checked, under half for an unresolved V gene and the rest for unknown reasons. That table is the source of V, J and clone size, and D and trimming were worked out from the DNA. Present in this sample are 100,000 or so clones, roughly 77% of which were seen just once. 3% to 4.5% of the sample lies in the top ten.

The source of this sequence is a woman aged 50 to 60 in good health and CMV-seropositive. The sequenced sample was PBMCs. The sequence is built from TRBV2 and TRBJ1-1; no confident D gene assignment can be made. This receptor carries the CDR3 CASNLAKRAFF. In nucleotides, the sequence is TGTGCCAGCAATCTGGCGAAGAGGGCTTTCTTT.